This T cell receptor beta chain was retrieved from a study of blood T cell repertoires in COVID-19. This clone was recorded once. Patients of the Seattle cohort, enrolled during active infection, were followed longitudinally. The CDR3 loop spans 17 amino acids. In germline, CDR1 is SGHNT, CDR2 YYREEE (reference sequence). V was pared by 4 bases and J by 6 bases, with 11 bases of the junction left unmatched. Libraries were prepared by immunoSEQ multiplex PCR; TCRdb keeps only in-frame clonotypes and omits some of them. The table shows 450,000 or so clones, with about 90% occurring only once. This receptor was obtained from a young man with COVID-19, enrolled during active disease. This chain connects TRBV5-4 to TRBJ2-1; the match to TRBD2 covers 12 bases. The sample consisted of peripheral blood. CDR3 DNA: TGTGCCAGCAGCCCCTCCAGGGCTAGCGGGGGGGCCAATGAGCAGTTCTTC. This codes for CASSPSRASGGANEQFF.